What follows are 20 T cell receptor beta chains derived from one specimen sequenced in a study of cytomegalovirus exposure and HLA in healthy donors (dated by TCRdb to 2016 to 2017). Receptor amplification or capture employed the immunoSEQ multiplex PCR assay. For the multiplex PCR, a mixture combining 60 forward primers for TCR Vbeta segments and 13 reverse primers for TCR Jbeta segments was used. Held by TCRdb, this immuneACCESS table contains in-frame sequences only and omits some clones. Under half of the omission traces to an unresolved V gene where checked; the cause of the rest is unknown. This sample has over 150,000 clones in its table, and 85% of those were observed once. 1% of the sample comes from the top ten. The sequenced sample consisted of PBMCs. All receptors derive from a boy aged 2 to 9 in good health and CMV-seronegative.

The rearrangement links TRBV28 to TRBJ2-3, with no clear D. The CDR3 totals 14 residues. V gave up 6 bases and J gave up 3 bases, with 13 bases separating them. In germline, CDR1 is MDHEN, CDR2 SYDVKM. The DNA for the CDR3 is TGTGCCAGCAGCCGATCACCAGGAACAGATACGCAGTATTTT. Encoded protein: CASSRSPGTDTQYF.

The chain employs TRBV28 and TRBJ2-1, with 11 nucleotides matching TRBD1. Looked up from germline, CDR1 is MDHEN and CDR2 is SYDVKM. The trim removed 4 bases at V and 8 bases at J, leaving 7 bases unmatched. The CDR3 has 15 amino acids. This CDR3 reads CASSSGGQGADEQFF. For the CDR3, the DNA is TGTGCCAGCAGTTCGGGAGGACAGGGGGCGGATGAGCAGTTCTTC.

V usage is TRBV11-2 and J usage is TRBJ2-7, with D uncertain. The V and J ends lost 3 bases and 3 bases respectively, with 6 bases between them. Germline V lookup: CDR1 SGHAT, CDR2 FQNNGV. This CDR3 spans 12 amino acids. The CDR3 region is CASSLSFYEQYF. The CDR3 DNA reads TGTGCCAGCAGCTTGTCTTTCTACGAGCAGTACTTC.

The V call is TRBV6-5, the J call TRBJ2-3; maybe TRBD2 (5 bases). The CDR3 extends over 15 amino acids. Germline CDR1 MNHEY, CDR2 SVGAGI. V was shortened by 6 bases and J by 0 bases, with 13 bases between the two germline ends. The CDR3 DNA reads TGTGCCAGCAGGCCACTAGGTACTAGCACAGATACGCAGTATTTT. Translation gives CASRPLGTSTDTQYF.

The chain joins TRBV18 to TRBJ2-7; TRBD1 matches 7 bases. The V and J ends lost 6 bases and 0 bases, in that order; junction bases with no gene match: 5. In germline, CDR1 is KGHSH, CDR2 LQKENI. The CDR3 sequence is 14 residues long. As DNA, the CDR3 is TGTGCCAGCTCTGCCGGGACAGTCTCCTACGAGCAGTACGTC. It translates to CASSAGTVSYEQYV.

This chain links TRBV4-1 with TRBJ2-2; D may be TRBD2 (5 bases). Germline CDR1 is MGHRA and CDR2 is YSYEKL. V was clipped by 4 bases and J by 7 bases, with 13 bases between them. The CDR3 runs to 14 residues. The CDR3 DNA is TGCGCCAGCAGCCCGGTGGGGAGCGGCGGGGAGCTGTTTTTT. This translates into CASSPVGSGGELFF.

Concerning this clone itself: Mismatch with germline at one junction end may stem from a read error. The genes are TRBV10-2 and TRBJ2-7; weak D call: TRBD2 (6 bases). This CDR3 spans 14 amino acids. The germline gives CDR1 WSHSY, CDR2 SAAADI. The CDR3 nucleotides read TGCGCCGGCAGTGAGGCCAGGGACTTCTACGAGCAGTACTTC. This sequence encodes CAGSEARDFYEQYF.

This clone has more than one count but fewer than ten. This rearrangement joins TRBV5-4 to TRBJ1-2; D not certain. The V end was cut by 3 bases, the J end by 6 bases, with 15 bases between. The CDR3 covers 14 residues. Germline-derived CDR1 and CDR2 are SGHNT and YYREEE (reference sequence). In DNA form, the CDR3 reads TGTGCCAGCAGCTCAATTGCGAGGCAGAATGGCTACACCTTC. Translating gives CASSSIARQNGYTF. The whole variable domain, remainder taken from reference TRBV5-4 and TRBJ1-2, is ETGVTQSPTHLIKTRGQQVTLRCSSQSGHNTVSWYQQALGQGPQFIFQYYREEENGRGNFPPRFSGLQFPNYSSELNVNALELDDSALYLCASSSIARQNGYTFGSGTRLTVV.

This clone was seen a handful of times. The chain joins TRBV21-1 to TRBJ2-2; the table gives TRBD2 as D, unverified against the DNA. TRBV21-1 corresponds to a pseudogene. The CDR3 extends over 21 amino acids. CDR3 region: CASSKPRFKRGGRSVTGELFF. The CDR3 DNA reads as TGTGCCAGCAGCAAACCCCGCTTTAAGCGGGGGGGCCGTAGTGTAACCGGGGAGCTGTTTTTT.

This chain's CDR3 is CASSQEADRERTEAFF. The CDR3 DNA reads TGCGCCAGCAGCCAAGAGGCGGACAGGGAAAGGACTGAAGCTTTCTTT. V usage is TRBV4-1 and J usage is TRBJ1-1, with 8 positions matching TRBD1. The CDR3 runs to 16 residues. CDR1 and CDR2 from the germline V gene are MGHRA and YSYEKL. The J segment lost 5 bases and the V segment lost 0 bases, leaving 8 bases of the junction unmatched.

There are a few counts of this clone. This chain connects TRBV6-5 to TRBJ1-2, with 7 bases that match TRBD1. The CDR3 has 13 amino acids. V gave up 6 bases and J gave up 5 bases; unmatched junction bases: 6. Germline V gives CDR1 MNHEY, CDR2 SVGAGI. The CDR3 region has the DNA TGTGCCAGCAGACTAGACAGGGCATATGGCTACACCTTC. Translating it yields CASRLDRAYGYTF.

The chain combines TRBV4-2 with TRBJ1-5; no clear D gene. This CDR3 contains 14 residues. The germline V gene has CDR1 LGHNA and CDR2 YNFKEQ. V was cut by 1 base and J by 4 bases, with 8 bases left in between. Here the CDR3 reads CASSQVYGNQPQHF. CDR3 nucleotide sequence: TGTGCCAGCAGCCAAGTATACGGGAATCAGCCCCAGCATTTT.

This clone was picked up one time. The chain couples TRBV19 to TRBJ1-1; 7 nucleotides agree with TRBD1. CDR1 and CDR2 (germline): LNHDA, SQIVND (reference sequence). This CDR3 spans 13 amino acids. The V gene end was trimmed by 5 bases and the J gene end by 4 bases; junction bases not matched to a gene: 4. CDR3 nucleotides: TGTGCCAGTAGTCTTAACAGGGGCACTGAAGCTTTCTTT. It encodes CASSLNRGTEAFF.

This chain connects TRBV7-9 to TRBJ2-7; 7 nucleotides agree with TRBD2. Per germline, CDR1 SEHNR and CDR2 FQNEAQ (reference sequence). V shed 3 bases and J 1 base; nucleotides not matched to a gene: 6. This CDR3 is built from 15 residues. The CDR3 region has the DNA TGTGCCAGCAGCTTCTCTAGCGGAGGGTCCTACGAGCAGTACTTC. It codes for CASSFSSGGSYEQYF.

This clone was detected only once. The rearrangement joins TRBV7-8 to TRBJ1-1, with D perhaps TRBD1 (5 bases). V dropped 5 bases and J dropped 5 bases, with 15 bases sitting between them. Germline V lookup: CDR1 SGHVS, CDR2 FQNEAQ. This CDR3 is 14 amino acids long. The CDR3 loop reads CASSPPRGETEAFF. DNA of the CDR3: TGTGCCAGCAGCCCCCCCCGGGGGGAGACTGAAGCTTTCTTT.

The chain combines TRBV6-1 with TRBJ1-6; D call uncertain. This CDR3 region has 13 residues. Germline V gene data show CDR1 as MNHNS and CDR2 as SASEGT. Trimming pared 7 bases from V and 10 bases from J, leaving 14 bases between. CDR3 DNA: TGTGCCAGCATTTCGGTTGCCGAGTCACCCCTCCACTTT. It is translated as CASISVAESPLHF.

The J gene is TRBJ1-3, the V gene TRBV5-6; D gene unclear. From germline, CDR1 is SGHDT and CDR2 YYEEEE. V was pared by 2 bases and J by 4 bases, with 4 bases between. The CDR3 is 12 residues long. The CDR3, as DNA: TGTGCCAGCAGCTTTATCGGAAACACCATATATTTT. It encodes CASSFIGNTIYF.

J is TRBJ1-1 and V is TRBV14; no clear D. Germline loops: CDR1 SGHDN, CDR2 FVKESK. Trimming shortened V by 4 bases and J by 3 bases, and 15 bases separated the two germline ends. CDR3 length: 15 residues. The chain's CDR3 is CASSLRPQQDTEAFF. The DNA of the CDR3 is TGTGCCAGCAGCCTACGGCCCCAGCAGGACACTGAAGCTTTCTTT.

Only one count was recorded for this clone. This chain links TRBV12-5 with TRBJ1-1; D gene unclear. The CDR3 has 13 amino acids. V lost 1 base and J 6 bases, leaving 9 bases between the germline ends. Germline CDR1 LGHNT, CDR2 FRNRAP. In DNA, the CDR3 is TGTGCTAGTGGTTTGGCGGGTATACCTGAAGCTTTCTTT. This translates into CASGLAGIPEAFF.

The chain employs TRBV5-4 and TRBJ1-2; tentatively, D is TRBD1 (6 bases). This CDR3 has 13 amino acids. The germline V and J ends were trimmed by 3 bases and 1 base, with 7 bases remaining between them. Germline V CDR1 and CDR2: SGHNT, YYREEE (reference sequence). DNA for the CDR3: TGTGCCAGCAGCTCGGACAGTAACTATGGCTACACCTTC. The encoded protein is CASSSDSNYGYTF.